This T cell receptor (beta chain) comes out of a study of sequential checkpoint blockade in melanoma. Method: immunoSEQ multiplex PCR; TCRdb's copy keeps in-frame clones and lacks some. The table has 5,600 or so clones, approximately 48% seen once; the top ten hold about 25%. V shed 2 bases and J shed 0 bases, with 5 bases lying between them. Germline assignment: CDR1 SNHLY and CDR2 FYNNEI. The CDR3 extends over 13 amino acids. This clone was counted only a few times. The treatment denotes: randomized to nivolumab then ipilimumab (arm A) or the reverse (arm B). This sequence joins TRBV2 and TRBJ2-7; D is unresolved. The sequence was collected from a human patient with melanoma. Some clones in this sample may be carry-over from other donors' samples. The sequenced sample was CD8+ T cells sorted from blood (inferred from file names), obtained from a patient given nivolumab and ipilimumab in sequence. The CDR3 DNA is TGTGCCAGCAGTGAATACGGCTCCTACGAGCAGTACTTC. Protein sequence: CASSEYGSYEQYF.